One TCR beta chain is described in this entry. Trimming cost V 6 bases and J 14 bases, with 31 bases left between them. The CDR3 contains 16 residues. CDR1 is SNHLY and CDR2 is FYNNEI in the germline V gene. This table comes from immunoSEQ multiplex PCR, and its TCRdb copy is limited to in-frame clones, with some not included. The repertoire includes 500,000 to 550,000 clones, more than 75% of them detected once, and about 0.012% sits in the top ten. This sample was included in a study of shared T cell receptors in the human thymus. These data were likewise used in another study, on human thymus T cells. As reported in that work: Repertoires sampled from thymus and blood appeared biased in V and J gene usage.

V usage is TRBV2 and J usage is TRBJ2-5, with a tentative D call TRBD1 (7 bases). The sequenced sample was thymocytes. The receptor's source is a boy under two years old with a congenital heart defect. The CDR3: CASSACQGVRGGRLYF. The CDR3 DNA follows: TGTGCCAGCAGCGCTTGTCAGGGGGTTAGAGGGGGGAGATTATACTTC.